This TCR beta chain was captured by sequencing in a study of T cells in Graves' hyperthyroidism and ophthalmopathy. There are many counts of this clonotype. RNA transcripts were the template for amplifying TCR beta CDR3 regions. HTBI primers were used for first-round RT-PCR of the TCR CDR3. A single record per CDR3 protein comes from TCRdb applying MiXCR to the multiplex PCR reads. The sample gives under 250,000 distinct CDR3 sequences, roughly 22% of which show up once; roughly 32% is in the top ten. In germline, CDR1 is SGHAT, CDR2 FQDESV (reference sequence). CDR3 length: 19 residues. Trimming took off 1 base at V and 0 bases at J, with 18 bases between the two ends.

The TCR sequence derives from a woman in her 40s with Graves' ophthalmopathy. This chain connects TRBV11-1 to TRBJ2-2; D not resolved. The specimen sequenced was blood. CDR3: CASSLGGSWMSPNTGELFF. In DNA, the CDR3 is TGTGCCAGCAGCTTAGGTGGCTCGTGGATGTCTCCGAACACCGGGGAGCTGTTTTTT.